This T cell receptor (beta chain) was observed in a study of blood T cell repertoires in COVID-19. About the research overall: PBMCs, B-cell-depleted T cells, or T cells were the source of the cDNA or gDNA that made up the material.

Germline V gene sequence: CDR1 SGHDN, CDR2 FVKESK. V lost 4 bases and J lost 4, with 10 bases in between. The length of the CDR3 is 13 residues. How the authors handled the data: Reference gene primer amplification yielded estimated nucleated cell counts. Sequencing was performed with immunoSEQ multiplex PCR; in TCRdb, only in-frame clones are kept and a portion is missing. V and J calls plus clone size are reproduced from that table; the DNA served to infer D and trimming. Seen here are roughly 200,000 clones, roughly 80% observed once, and the top ten hold around 10%. Seattle-derived patients entered the study during active infection and were followed longitudinally.

This TCR was sampled from a woman in her forties with COVID-19, enrolled during active disease. Sequencing used peripheral blood. The chain employs TRBV14 and TRBJ1-2; TRBD1 is a possible D gene (6 bases). The CDR3 reads CASSLGTTYGYTF. The CDR3 region has the DNA TGTGCCAGCAGCCTCGGGACAACCTATGGCTACACCTTC.